This TCR beta chain was captured by sequencing in a study of T cell responses to AZD1222 COVID-19 vaccine. Findings and limits, study-wide: Regions 160-218 and 743-854 held dominance among vaccine-associated CD4 TCRs, which spanned spike. Only six or seven AZD1222 recipients were seropositive at baseline.

Germline V gene data show CDR1 as SGHTA and CDR2 as FQGTGA. The V end was cut by 1 base, the J end by 2 bases, with 5 bases between. This CDR3 spans 13 amino acids. The protocol was immunoSEQ multiplex PCR, while the TCRdb copy is restricted to in-frame clones and leaves out a portion. The sample lists 95,000 to 150,000 clones; 70% to 90% were seen once. Points on this clone: Its antigen is currently unknown.

This TCR came from an adult in good health. The chain recombines TRBV7-3 with TRBJ1-1; D is ambiguous. The material was peripheral blood, obtained on day 0 of AZD1222 vaccination. The CDR3 here is CASSLSSNTEAFF. DNA for the CDR3: TGTGCCAGCAGCTTAAGCAGCAACACTGAAGCTTTCTTT.